The 27 T cell receptor beta chains in this list originate from one sample, sequenced in a study of blood T cell repertoires in COVID-19 (dated by TCRdb to the early 2020s). The library was obtained by the immunoSEQ multiplex PCR assay. Here the immuneACCESS table is served through TCRdb, limited to in-frame sequences with V and J called. Missing clones are a known gap in these copies; in checked studies unresolved V genes cover under half, and the rest lacks a known reason. The sample table records roughly 200,000 clones; 88% of these occur just once. The ten most abundant clones make up 1.5% to 2% of the sample. Sequencing input: peripheral blood. These receptors were obtained from a man between 18 and 29 years old with active or convalescent COVID-19.

Comment on this clone: This sample includes further DNA sequences coding for the same CDR3. The gene calls are TRBV18 and TRBJ2-3, with a possible D match to TRBD2 (6 bases). The CDR3 runs 14 residues. The V end lost 3 bases, the J end lost 1 base, and 8 bases lay between the germline ends. Germline CDR1 KGHSH, CDR2 LQKENI. Here the CDR3 DNA reads TGTGCCAGCTCACCCCCGGGGGGCACAGATACGCAGTATTTT. This gives the protein CASSPPGGTDTQYF.

This sequence joins TRBV11-2 and TRBJ1-2; the D is unclear. Looked up from germline, CDR1 is SGHAT and CDR2 is FQNNGV. The CDR3 consists of 13 residues. V was pared by 5 bases and J by 3 bases, with 10 bases between. In DNA form, the CDR3 reads TGTGCCAGCAGCGGAGCAGTCCACTATGGCTACACCTTC. The encoded protein is CASSGAVHYGYTF.

V gene TRBV11-2 combines with J gene TRBJ2-1, with 11 bases lining up with TRBD2. The trim removed 0 bases at V and 6 bases at J, leaving 16 bases unmatched. The CDR3 is made up of 20 amino acids. Germline CDR1 and CDR2: SGHAT and FQNNGV. CDR3 loop: CASSLDHLLASGGLGNEQFF. As DNA, the CDR3 is TGTGCCAGCAGCTTAGATCACTTGTTGGCTAGCGGGGGGCTAGGCAATGAGCAGTTCTTC.

The chain uses TRBV27 and TRBJ2-7; the match to TRBD2 covers 7 bases. The CDR3 is 14 residues long. The V gene's germline CDR1 is MNHEY and CDR2 SMNVEV (reference sequence). V lost 3 bases and J lost 7; bases outside the gene matches: 9. Here the CDR3 DNA reads TGTGCCAGCAGTTTCGCGGGAGCCCTGTCTGAGCAGTACTTC. Translated, it gives CASSFAGALSEQYF.

The chain couples TRBV27 to TRBJ2-7; D is undetermined. V was clipped by 6 bases and J by 6 bases, with 9 bases between them. The CDR3 spans 11 residues. Germline CDR1 is MNHEY and CDR2 is SMNVEV (reference sequence). The CDR3: CASRSSPEQYF. The CDR3 DNA reads TGTGCCAGCAGGTCCTCCCCCGAGCAGTACTTC.

This rearrangement joins TRBV7-8 to TRBJ1-3, with 9 positions matching TRBD1. CDR1 is SGHVS, CDR2 FQNEAQ, per germline. The length of the CDR3 is 15 residues. The ends lost 5 bases at V and 2 bases at J; junction bases unmatched: 4. Here the CDR3 DNA reads TGTGCCAGCAGCGAATACAGGGGGCCTGGAAACACCATATATTTT. This gives the protein CASSEYRGPGNTIYF.

This clone came up once. The chain recombines TRBV6-5 with TRBJ2-2; a weak D match, TRBD2 (5 bases). The V and J ends lost 6 bases and 9 bases respectively, with 14 bases between them. The CDR3 covers 13 residues. Germline values: CDR1 MNHEY, CDR2 SVGAGI. CDR3 in DNA: TGTGCCAGCAGGCCACCGGGGAGTAGGGAGCTGTTTTTT. It codes for CASRPPGSRELFF.

The chain combines TRBV9 with TRBJ1-1; TRBD1 might be the D (5 bases). Germline V gives CDR1 SGDLS, CDR2 YYNGEE. The V gene lost 4 bases and the J gene lost 6 bases, with 10 bases spanning the gap. This CDR3 is 12 amino acids long. CDR3 in amino acids: CASSRGGSEAFF. In DNA, the CDR3 is TGTGCCAGCAGCCGGGGGGGTTCTGAAGCTTTCTTT.

This chain connects TRBV5-1 to TRBJ1-1, with D maybe TRBD1 (6 bases). The CDR3 extends over 17 amino acids. The ends were cut back, 3 bases at V and 6 bases at J, with 24 bases in the middle. Germline CDR1 and CDR2: SGHRS and YFSETQ. The CDR3 coding sequence is TGCGCCAGCAGCTCGTCGTTGGCAGGGGAGTGGTCCGCTGAAGCTTTCTTT. Protein product: CASSSSLAGEWSAEAFF.

This clone was seen only a few times. The J gene is TRBJ2-2, the V gene TRBV6-1; possible D gene TRBD2, 7 bases. This CDR3 is built from 16 residues. Germline CDR1 is MNHNS and CDR2 is SASEGT. The germline V and J ends were trimmed by 4 bases and 5 bases, with 17 bases remaining between them. The CDR3 nucleotides read TGTGCCAGCAGTGGGTCTCCGGGGGGCGGGACCGGGGAGCTGTTTTTT. Amino acid sequence: CASSGSPGGGTGELFF.

The count of this clone is one. The gene calls are TRBV3-1 (or the pseudogene TRBV3-2) and TRBJ2-7, with D possibly matching TRBD2 (5 bases). V lost 1 base to trimming and J lost 5 bases, with 21 bases between them. The CDR3 consists of 17 residues. CDR1 and CDR2 from the germline V gene are LGHDT and YNNKEL (reference sequence). CDR3 protein: CASSQALVGVIIHEQYF. In DNA, the CDR3 is TGTGCCAGCAGCCAAGCGCTTGTGGGAGTCATAATCCACGAGCAGTACTTC.

The rearrangement links TRBV2 to TRBJ1-1; 7 positions agree with TRBD1. Looked up from germline, CDR1 is SNHLY and CDR2 is FYNNEI. The CDR3 covers 15 residues. V was clipped by 1 base and J by 4 bases; unmatched bases: 6. The CDR3 DNA reads as TGTGCCAGCAGTGAAGTAAGGGGGCGGGTCACTGAAGCTTTCTTT. It encodes CASSEVRGRVTEAFF.

The V gene is TRBV5-1, the J gene TRBJ2-3, with TRBD2 identical over 8 bases. Germline CDR1 and CDR2: SGHRS and YFSETQ. V lost 3 bases and J lost 6; bases outside the gene matches: 6. The CDR3 is made up of 14 amino acids. CDR3 sequence: CASSSGTSPDTQYF. DNA for the CDR3: TGCGCCAGCAGCTCCGGGACTAGTCCCGATACGCAGTATTTT.

The rearrangement links TRBV28 to TRBJ2-5; a possible D gene is TRBD2 (6 bases). CDR1 is MDHEN, CDR2 SYDVKM, per germline. The CDR3 loop spans 17 amino acids. Between the trimmed V and J ends, which lost 4 bases and 4 bases, there was a span of 22 bases. CDR3 residues: CASSSYRVGRSLETQYF. In DNA form, the CDR3 reads TGTGCCAGCAGTTCCTACCGTGTTGGGAGGAGCCTAGAGACCCAGTACTTC.

The rearrangement uses TRBV5-1 and TRBJ1-1, with D possibly matching TRBD1 (6 bases). This CDR3 comprises 14 residues. From germline, CDR1 is SGHRS and CDR2 YFSETQ. Trimming left V 2 bases short and J 7 bases short, with 15 bases between. This chain's CDR3 is CASSLTGTRGEAFF. DNA of the CDR3: TGCGCCAGCAGCTTAACCGGGACAAGGGGTGAAGCTTTCTTT.

Here the CDR3 DNA reads TGTGCCATCAGTGAGTCGATGTGGACTAGCCATGCTAACGCGAACACCGGGGAGCTGTTTTTT. Translation gives CAISESMWTSHANANTGELFF. The V gene is TRBV10-3, the J gene TRBJ2-2; the match to TRBD2 covers 8 bases. The CDR3 length is 21 residues. The V gene's germline CDR1 is ENHRY and CDR2 SYGVKD. The V and J ends lost 0 bases and 0 bases, in that order; junction bases with no gene match: 15.

The CDR3 here is CASSSYSPSSGSQFF. CDR3 sequence (DNA): TGTGCCAGCAGTTCCTATTCCCCCTCTAGCGGGAGTCAGTTCTTC. This sequence joins TRBV6-2 or TRBV6-3 and TRBJ2-1; 10 bases are shared with TRBD2. This CDR3 comprises 15 residues. The trim removed 4 bases at V and 13 bases at J, leaving 13 bases unmatched. Germline CDR1 reads MNHEY; CDR2 reads SVGEGT.

The rearrangement joins TRBV25-1 to TRBJ2-3; perhaps TRBD1 as D (5 bases). Germline-derived CDR1 and CDR2 are MGHDK and SYGVNS. V was shortened by 5 bases and J by 3 bases, with 9 bases between the two germline ends. This CDR3 has 13 amino acids. CDR3 loop: CASSRQGTDTQYF. The CDR3 DNA reads TGTGCCAGCAGTCGGCAGGGAACAGATACGCAGTATTTT. The complete variable domain, with remaining parts taken from reference TRBV25-1 and TRBJ2-3, reads EADIYQTPRYLVIGTGKKITLECSQTMGHDKMYWYQQDPGMELHLIHYSYGVNSTEKGDLSSESTVSRIRTEHFPLTLESARPSHTSQYLCASSRQGTDTQYFGPGTRLTVL.

The table lists this clone with a count of one. The chain has TRBV18 and TRBJ2-5; no firm D call. V lost 3 bases and J lost 4, with 9 bases in between. The CDR3 length is 13 residues. CDR1 and CDR2 from the germline V gene are KGHSH and LQKENI. CDR3 amino acids: CASSPTRGETQYF. CDR3 DNA: TGTGCCAGCTCACCTACAAGAGGAGAGACCCAGTACTTC.

This chain uses TRBV5-6 with TRBJ1-1, with 7 bases that match TRBD1. CDR3 length: 13 amino acids. CDR1 and CDR2 from the germline V gene are SGHDT and YYEEEE. J lost 3 bases, V lost 2 bases, and 1 base had no gene match. Written as DNA, the CDR3 is TGTGCCAGCAGCTTTACAGGGGACACTGAAGCTTTCTTT. It encodes CASSFTGDTEAFF.

The rearrangement links TRBV2 to TRBJ1-1, with 9 positions matching TRBD1. In germline, CDR1 is SNHLY, CDR2 FYNNEI. This CDR3 is built from 15 residues. Trimming removed 6 bases from V and 3 bases from J; junction bases left unmatched: 8. The CDR3 loop is CASRLEGQGHTEAFF. CDR3 nucleotides: TGTGCCAGCAGGTTGGAGGGACAGGGCCACACTGAAGCTTTCTTT.

The chain carries TRBV7-3 and TRBJ1-6, with a possible D match to TRBD1 (5 bases). The ends were cut back, 5 bases at V and 2 bases at J, with 13 bases in the middle. Germline CDR1 and CDR2: SGHTA and FQGTGA. This CDR3 is built from 16 residues. The chain's CDR3 is CASSVGGVAYNSPLHF. CDR3 bases: TGTGCCAGCAGCGTCGGGGGGGTGGCCTATAATTCACCCCTCCACTTT.

The rearrangement links TRBV6-2 or TRBV6-3 to TRBJ1-5; possibly TRBD1 for D (5 bases). Germline V gives CDR1 MNHEY, CDR2 SVGEGT. The CDR3 spans 15 residues. The V gene lost 5 bases and the J gene lost 1 base, with 12 bases spanning the gap. CDR3 nucleotides: TGTGCCAGCAGTCCAGGCGGGGGGAGCAATCAGCCCCAGCATTTT. It translates to CASSPGGGSNQPQHF.

In this sample, this clone turned up once. The chain is built from TRBV5-1 and TRBJ1-1, with D possibly being TRBD1 (6 bases). The CDR3 runs to 14 residues. Germline V gives CDR1 SGHRS, CDR2 YFSETQ. V was clipped by 3 bases and J by 5 bases, with 14 bases between them. As DNA, the CDR3 is TGCGCCAGCAGCTCCCAGGGGTGGGGGACTGAAGCTTTCTTT. As protein: CASSSQGWGTEAFF. The full variable domain, with the rest looked up from reference TRBV5-1 and TRBJ1-1, is KAGVTQTPRYLIKTRGQQVTLSCSPISGHRSVSWYQQTPGQGLQFLFEYFSETQRNKGNFPGRFSGRQFSNSRSEMNVSTLELGDSALYLCASSSQGWGTEAFFGQGTRLTVV.

Only a few counts were recorded for this clone. V gene TRBV9 combines with J gene TRBJ1-2, with a possible D match to TRBD1 (6 bases). CDR1 is SGDLS and CDR2 is YYNGEE in the germline V gene. The CDR3 covers 14 residues. The V end lost 8 bases, the J end lost 4 bases, and 18 bases lay between the germline ends. CDR3 protein: CASYDLTGSYGYTF. In DNA, the CDR3 is TGTGCCAGTTATGATTTAACAGGGAGCTATGGCTACACCTTC.

V gene TRBV19 combines with J gene TRBJ1-2; possible D gene TRBD1, 6 bases. CDR3 length equals 15 residues. The germline V gene has CDR1 LNHDA and CDR2 SQIVND (reference sequence). The V end was cut by 7 bases, the J end by 4 bases, with 19 bases between. The CDR3 DNA reads TGTGCCAGTACCCAATTACAGGGATTTGGCTATGGCTACACCTTC. Residues: CASTQLQGFGYGYTF.

The V gene is TRBV5-5, the J gene TRBJ1-1, with no clear D. Germline CDR1 and CDR2: SGHKS and YYEKEE (reference sequence). The CDR3 runs 14 residues. Trimming took 5 bases from V and 7 from J, leaving 18 bases between them. The CDR3 reads CASRIQRGDLEAFF. In DNA, the CDR3 is TGTGCCAGCAGGATCCAGAGAGGAGATCTTGAAGCTTTCTTT.